A single T cell receptor (beta chain) is shown here with its context. The data stem from a study of technical replicates of blood from several donors. Only in-frame clones appear in the TCRdb table, and some are missing; sequencing was by immunoSEQ multiplex PCR. The repertoire consists of 84,000 or so clones, with around 94% occurring once and the leading ten covering 0.2% to 0.3%. V lost 3 bases to trimming and J lost 6 bases, with 10 bases between them. Germline V gene data show CDR1 as SGHRS and CDR2 as YFSETQ. The CDR3 is 14 amino acids. Sequencing used T cells isolated from PBMCs. The source is a human donor in good health. This chain connects TRBV5-1 to TRBJ1-6, with TRBD1 as a possible D gene (5 bases). CDR3 sequence: CASSSGGVNSPLHF. In DNA, the CDR3 is TGCGCCAGCAGCTCCGGGGGGGTTAATTCACCCCTCCACTTT.